One sample yielded the 7 T cell receptor beta chains listed below, sequenced in a study of radiotherapy plus CTLA-4 blockade in lung cancer (dated by TCRdb to the late 2010s). Library generation was performed with the immunoSEQ multiplex PCR assay. TCRdb holds this immuneACCESS table with in-frame rearrangements only. Some clones are missing; in checked studies, unresolved V genes explain under half, and the rest has no known cause. The sample contains about 78,000 clones, approximately 86% of them found a single time. The biggest ten clones account for over 0.85% of the sample. Sample: peripheral blood, taken from a patient treated with radiotherapy plus ipilimumab. These receptors were collected from a human donor with non-small cell lung cancer who had stable disease on radiotherapy plus ipilimumab.

The rearrangement links TRBV28 to TRBJ1-5, with 8 bases fitting TRBD1. V lost 5 bases and J lost 1; bases outside the gene matches: 7. The CDR3 spans 16 residues. Germline V gives CDR1 MDHEN, CDR2 SYDVKM. The chain's CDR3 is CASSPIDRGSNQPQHF. CDR3 nucleotides: TGTGCCAGCAGTCCAATCGACAGGGGAAGCAATCAGCCCCAGCATTTT.

This chain joins TRBV28 and TRBJ2-3, with 9 bases matching TRBD2. This CDR3 has 15 residues. The ends lost 3 bases at V and 5 bases at J; junction bases unmatched: 6. Germline V gene lookup returns CDR1 MDHEN and CDR2 SYDVKM. CDR3 nucleotide sequence: TGTGCCAGCAGTTTGTCTAGCGGGATTGTAGATACGCAGTATTTT. Translated, it gives CASSLSSGIVDTQYF.

This clone was counted between two and nine times. This chain connects TRBV7-2 to TRBJ2-7; TRBD1 might be the D (7 bases). V dropped 5 bases and J dropped 1 base, with 18 bases sitting between them. Germline CDR1 reads SGHTA; CDR2 reads FQGNSA. The CDR3 is 16 amino acids. The CDR3 region is CASSPSGQRASYEQYF. Here the CDR3 DNA reads TGTGCCAGCAGCCCCTCGGGACAGCGGGCTTCCTACGAGCAGTACTTC.

The chain links TRBV6-5 to TRBJ2-5, with 8 bases matching TRBD2. Germline trimming cut 6 bases from V and 2 bases from J; bases unmatched to any gene: 8. Germline CDR1 reads MNHEY; CDR2 reads SVGAGI. The CDR3 spans 15 residues. CDR3 protein: CASRTRTSPQETQYF. CDR3 DNA sequence: TGTGCCAGCAGAACCCGGACTAGCCCACAAGAGACCCAGTACTTC.

The chain's CDR3 is CSANQGAGAFF. The CDR3 DNA sequence: TGCAGTGCAAATCAGGGGGCGGGAGCTTTCTTT. The V call is TRBV20-1, the J call TRBJ1-1, with 8 bases that match TRBD1. CDR1 and CDR2 from the germline V gene are DFQATT and SNEGSKA (reference sequence). The CDR3 totals 11 residues. V lost 6 bases, J lost 10 bases, and 7 bases stayed unmatched.

The chain has TRBV10-3 and TRBJ2-5; the match to TRBD1 covers 7 bases. The germline V gene has CDR1 ENHRY and CDR2 SYGVKD. Trimming removed 0 bases from V and 3 bases from J; junction bases left unmatched: 7. This CDR3 comprises 16 residues. The CDR3 loop reads CAISESKGQGEETQYF. In DNA form, the CDR3 reads TGTGCCATCAGTGAGTCAAAAGGGCAGGGGGAAGAGACCCAGTACTTC.

In the case of this clone: The same CDR3 can be traced to other DNA sequences in this sample. The V gene is TRBV5-1, the J gene TRBJ2-5, with 11 bases lining up with TRBD2. Per germline, CDR1 SGHRS and CDR2 YFSETQ. V dropped 5 bases and J dropped 2; count of bases not matched to a gene: 2. This CDR3 region has 14 residues. CDR3 region: CASSLAGGQETQYF. The CDR3, as DNA: TGCGCCAGCAGTTTAGCGGGGGGGCAAGAGACCCAGTACTTC.